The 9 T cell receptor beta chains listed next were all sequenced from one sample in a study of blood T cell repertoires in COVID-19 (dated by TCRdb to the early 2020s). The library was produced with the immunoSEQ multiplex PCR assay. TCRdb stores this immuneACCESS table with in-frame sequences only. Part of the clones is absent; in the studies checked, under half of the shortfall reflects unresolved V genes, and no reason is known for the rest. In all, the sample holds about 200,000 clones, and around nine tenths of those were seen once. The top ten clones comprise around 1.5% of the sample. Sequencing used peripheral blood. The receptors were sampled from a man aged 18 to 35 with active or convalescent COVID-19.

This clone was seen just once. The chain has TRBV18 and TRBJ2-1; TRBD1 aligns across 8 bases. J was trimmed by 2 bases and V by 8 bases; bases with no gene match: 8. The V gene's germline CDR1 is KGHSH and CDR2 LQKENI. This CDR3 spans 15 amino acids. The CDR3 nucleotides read TGTGCCAGCGCCCAGGGGGCATGGGCCTACAATGAGCAGTTCTTC. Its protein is CASAQGAWAYNEQFF.

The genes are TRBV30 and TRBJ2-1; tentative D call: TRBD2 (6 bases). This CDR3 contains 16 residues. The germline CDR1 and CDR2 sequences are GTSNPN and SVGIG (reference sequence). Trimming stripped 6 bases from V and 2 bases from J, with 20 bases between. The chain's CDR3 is CACTPLGDLAYNEQFF. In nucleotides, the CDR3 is TGTGCCTGCACCCCTCTCGGGGACTTAGCCTACAATGAGCAGTTCTTC.

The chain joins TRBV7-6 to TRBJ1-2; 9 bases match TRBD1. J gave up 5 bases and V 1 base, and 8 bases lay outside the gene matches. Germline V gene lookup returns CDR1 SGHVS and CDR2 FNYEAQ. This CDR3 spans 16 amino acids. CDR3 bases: TGTGCCAGCAGCTTAGTCCCAGCGGGACAGGGTTATGGCTACACCTTC. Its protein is CASSLVPAGQGYGYTF. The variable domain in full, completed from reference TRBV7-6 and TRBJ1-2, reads GAGVSQSPRYKVTKRGQDVALRCDPISGHVSLYWYRQALGQGPEFLTYFNYEAQQDKSGLPNDRFSAERPEGSISTLTIQRTEQRDSAMYRCASSLVPAGQGYGYTFGSGTRLTVV.

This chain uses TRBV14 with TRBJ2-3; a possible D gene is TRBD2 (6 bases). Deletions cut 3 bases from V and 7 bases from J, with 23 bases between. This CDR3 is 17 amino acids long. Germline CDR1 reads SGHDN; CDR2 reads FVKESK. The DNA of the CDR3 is TGTGCCAGCAGCCAGGATAAAGCGGGCCGAGTTGCACATACGCAGTATTTT. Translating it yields CASSQDKAGRVAHTQYF.

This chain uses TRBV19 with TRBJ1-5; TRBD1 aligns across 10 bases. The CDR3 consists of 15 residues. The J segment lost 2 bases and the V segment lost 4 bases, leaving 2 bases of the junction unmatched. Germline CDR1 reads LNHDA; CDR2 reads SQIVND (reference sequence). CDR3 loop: CASSRGTGGNQPQHF. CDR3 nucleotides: TGTGCCAGTAGTAGAGGGACAGGGGGCAATCAGCCCCAGCATTTT.

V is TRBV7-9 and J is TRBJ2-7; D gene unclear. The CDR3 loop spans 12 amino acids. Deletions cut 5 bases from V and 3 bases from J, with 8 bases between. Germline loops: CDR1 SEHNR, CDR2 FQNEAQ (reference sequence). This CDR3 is CASSVHNYEQYF. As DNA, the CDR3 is TGTGCCAGCAGCGTCCACAACTACGAGCAGTACTTC. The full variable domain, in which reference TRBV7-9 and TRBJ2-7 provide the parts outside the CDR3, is DTGVSQNPRHKITKRGQNVTFRCDPISEHNRLYWYRQTLGQGPEFLTYFQNEAQLEKSRLLSDRFSAERPKGSFSTLEIQRTEQGDSAMYLCASSVHNYEQYFGPGTRLTVT.

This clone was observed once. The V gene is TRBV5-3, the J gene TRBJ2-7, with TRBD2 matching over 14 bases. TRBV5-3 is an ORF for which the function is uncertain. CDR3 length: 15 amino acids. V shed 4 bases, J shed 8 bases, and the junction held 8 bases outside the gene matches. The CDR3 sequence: CARSPRLAGGKKQYF. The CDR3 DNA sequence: TGTGCCAGAAGCCCTCGACTAGCGGGAGGGAAGAAGCAGTACTTC.

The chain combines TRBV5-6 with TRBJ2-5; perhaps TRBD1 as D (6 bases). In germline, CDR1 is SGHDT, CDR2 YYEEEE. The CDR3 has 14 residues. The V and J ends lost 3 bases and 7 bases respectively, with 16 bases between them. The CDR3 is CASSWGRSMPTQYF. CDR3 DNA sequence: TGTGCCAGCAGCTGGGGGCGTAGCATGCCGACCCAGTACTTC.

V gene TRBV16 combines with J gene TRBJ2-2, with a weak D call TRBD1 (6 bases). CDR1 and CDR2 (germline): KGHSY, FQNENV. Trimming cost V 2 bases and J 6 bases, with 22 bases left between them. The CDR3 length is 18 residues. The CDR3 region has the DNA TGTGCCAGCAGCCAAACAACAGGACAATACAGGGTAGCCGGGGAGCTGTTTTTT. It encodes CASSQTTGQYRVAGELFF.